This T cell receptor beta chain originates from a study of T cell responses to AZD1222 COVID-19 vaccine. Turning to the study itself: Doses given second, at about 4 or about 12 weeks, were pooled. Study-wide points: Most donors were white British, females outnumbered males, and clonal diversity was possibly underestimated.

About this clone itself: The antigen is unknown.

This CDR3 has 14 amino acids. Germline V gives CDR1 SNHLY, CDR2 FYNNEI. V gave up 6 bases and J gave up 1 base, with 12 bases separating them. The repertoire was sequenced with immunoSEQ multiplex PCR; TCRdb's copy has only in-frame clones and lacks some. Of approximately 110,000 clones in the sample, 65% to 90% were seen once. Material: peripheral blood, obtained on day 0 of AZD1222 vaccination. V usage is TRBV2 and J usage is TRBJ1-2; D perhaps matches TRBD1 (6 bases). This receptor was taken from an adult in good health. The CDR3 loop is CASRETGSNYGYTF. CDR3 nucleotides: TGTGCCAGCAGAGAAACAGGGAGTAACTATGGCTACACCTTC. Full variable domain (missing parts from reference TRBV2 and TRBJ1-2): EPEVTQTPSHQVTQMGQEVILRCVPISNHLYFYWYRQILGQKVEFLVSFYNNEISEKSEIFDDQFSVERPDGSNFTLKIRSTKLEDSAMYFCASRETGSNYGYTFGSGTRLTVV.